This T cell receptor beta chain was captured by sequencing in a study of T cell responses to AZD1222 COVID-19 vaccine. Whole-study results and caveats: It should be noted that donors were predominantly white British and more often female, and clonal diversity was possibly underestimated. Across spike, vaccine-associated CD4 TCRs were found, dominant at 160-218 and 743-854.

The ends were cut back, 3 bases at V and 6 bases at J, with 6 bases in the middle. The CDR3 consists of 12 residues. The germline CDR1 and CDR2 sequences are SEHNR and FQNEAQ (reference sequence). Here immunoSEQ multiplex PCR was the method, and the copy in TCRdb shows in-frame clones only, minus some. The sample contains 140,000 to 150,000 clones, around 90% of which appear only once. With regard to this clone: Its target is not known. Other nucleotide sequences in the sample specify the same CDR3.

Pooled together were second doses at about 4 or about 12 weeks. This sequence was found in an adult who received the AZD1222 COVID-19 vaccine. V gene TRBV7-9 combines with J gene TRBJ2-1; D not certain. Sample: peripheral blood, taken 28 days after the second AZD1222 dose. CDR3 coding DNA: TGTGCCAGCAGCTTCGGCAGCAATGAGCAGTTCTTC. Translation: CASSFGSNEQFF.